One and the same sample provided the 25 T cell receptor beta chains below, sequenced in a study of T cell responses to AZD1222 COVID-19 vaccine. Using immunoSEQ multiplex PCR, the repertoire was profiled, and TCRdb retains in-frame clones only, with some absent. The table has some 170,000 clones, 90% to 95% seen once. The sample was peripheral blood, taken on day 0 of AZD1222 vaccination. These receptor sequences come from an adult in good health.

J is TRBJ2-1 and V is TRBV5-1, with D maybe TRBD1 (5 bases). The CDR3 sequence is 14 residues long. The V end lost 0 bases, the J end lost 9 bases, and 13 bases lay between the germline ends. CDR1 and CDR2 (germline): SGHRS, YFSETQ. CDR3 amino acids: CASSLGQPPGEQFF. CDR3 coding DNA: TGCGCCAGCAGCTTGGGACAGCCGCCAGGTGAGCAGTTCTTC.

The rearrangement links TRBV28 to TRBJ1-5; D is perhaps TRBD1 (6 bases). Germline V gene lookup returns CDR1 MDHEN and CDR2 SYDVKM. The V and J ends lost 5 bases and 0 bases respectively, with 11 bases between them. The CDR3 spans 15 residues. CDR3 region: CASSIGGHSNQPQHF. The CDR3 bases are TGTGCCAGCAGTATCGGGGGCCATAGCAATCAGCCCCAGCATTTT. Drawing the rest from reference TRBV28 and TRBJ1-5, the complete variable domain is DVKVTQSSRYLVKRTGEKVFLECVQDMDHENMFWYRQDPGLGLRLIYFSYDVKMKEKGDIPEGYSVSREKKERFSLILESASTNQTSMYLCASSIGGHSNQPQHFGDGTRLSIL.

This rearrangement joins TRBV3-1 (or the pseudogene TRBV3-2) to TRBJ2-1; TRBD1 might be the D (5 bases). V was cut by 4 bases and J by 7 bases, with 26 bases left in between. CDR3 length: 18 amino acids. The germline V gene encodes CDR1 LGHDT and CDR2 YNNKEL (reference sequence). The CDR3 bases are TGTGCCAGCAGCCCTTATAGACAGTCACTCGCTGCACCTAATGAGCAGTTCTTC. This sequence encodes CASSPYRQSLAAPNEQFF.

DNA for the CDR3: TGTGCCTTATACGAACAGGTTACGCAGTATTTT. Its translation is CALYEQVTQYF. V gene TRBV30 combines with J gene TRBJ2-3; D perhaps matches TRBD1 (5 bases). The CDR3 is 11 residues long. Germline CDR1 and CDR2: GTSNPN and SVGIG (reference sequence). Trimming took 7 bases from V and 8 from J, leaving 13 bases between them.

The chain joins TRBV19 to TRBJ1-1; a possible D gene is TRBD1 (6 bases). Trimming left V 2 bases short and J 1 base short, with 11 bases between. CDR3 length: 15 amino acids. In germline, CDR1 is LNHDA, CDR2 SQIVND (reference sequence). CDR3 nucleotide sequence: TGTGCCAGTAGTATACGACAGGACCCGAACACTGAAGCTTTCTTT. Its protein product is CASSIRQDPNTEAFF.

This chain connects TRBV29-1 to TRBJ1-2, with a possible D match to TRBD1 (5 bases). Germline lookup yields CDR1 SQVTM and CDR2 ANQGSEA. The CDR3 runs to 14 residues. Trimming removed 7 bases at V and 0 bases at J, with 15 bases between. CDR3 protein: CSAGTGPTNYGYTF. In DNA form, the CDR3 reads TGCAGCGCCGGGACGGGGCCAACTAACTATGGCTACACCTTC.

This rearrangement joins TRBV11-3 to TRBJ2-2; the match to TRBD1 covers 8 bases. This CDR3 contains 15 residues. With 4 bases clipped from V and 4 bases from J, the junction kept 5 bases outside the gene matches. CDR1 is SGHNT and CDR2 is YENEEA in the germline V gene. The CDR3 here is CASSSRTGGTGELFF. Written as DNA, the CDR3 is TGTGCCAGCAGCTCCCGTACAGGGGGCACCGGGGAGCTGTTTTTT.

The chain links TRBV7-9 to TRBJ1-1; D gene unclear. The CDR3 contains 14 residues. V lost 3 bases and J 1 base, leaving 9 bases between the germline ends. Germline CDR1 reads SEHNR; CDR2 reads FQNEAQ (reference sequence). The CDR3 loop reads CASSFPTENTEAFF. DNA of the CDR3: TGTGCCAGCAGCTTCCCCACGGAGAACACTGAAGCTTTCTTT.

This rearrangement joins TRBV29-1 to TRBJ1-1; tentatively, D is TRBD1 (5 bases). The germline V gene encodes CDR1 SQVTM and CDR2 ANQGSEA. The CDR3 extends over 12 amino acids. V lost 7 bases to trimming and J lost 0 bases, with 9 bases between them. The CDR3 is CSGKTVNTEAFF. CDR3 coding DNA: TGCAGCGGAAAGACAGTGAACACTGAAGCTTTCTTT.

The rearrangement joins TRBV18 to TRBJ2-3, with 7 positions matching TRBD1. Per the germline V gene, CDR1 is KGHSH and CDR2 is LQKENI. The CDR3 consists of 14 residues. J was trimmed by 2 bases and V by 2 bases; bases with no gene match: 1. The chain's CDR3 is CASSPTGVTDTQYF. The CDR3 DNA is TGTGCCAGCTCACCAACAGGGGTCACAGATACGCAGTATTTT.

V and J are TRBV28 and TRBJ1-5, with D unresolved. This CDR3 has 14 amino acids. Germline CDR1 and CDR2: MDHEN and SYDVKM. The V end was cut by 10 bases, the J end by 0 bases, with 13 bases between. The CDR3 spells CATGAADSNQPQHF. The CDR3, as DNA: TGTGCCACCGGAGCGGCGGATAGCAATCAGCCCCAGCATTTT.

The chain combines TRBV7-9 with TRBJ1-1; D gene ambiguous. The CDR3 is made up of 13 amino acids. Trimming pared 3 bases from V and 1 base from J, leaving 6 bases between. CDR1 is SEHNR, CDR2 FQNEAQ, per germline (reference sequence). The CDR3 region is CASSFGKNTEAFF. The CDR3 DNA reads as TGTGCCAGCAGCTTCGGGAAGAACACTGAAGCTTTCTTT. The full variable domain, in which reference TRBV7-9 and TRBJ1-1 provide the parts outside the CDR3, is DTGVSQNPRHKITKRGQNVTFRCDPISEHNRLYWYRQTLGQGPEFLTYFQNEAQLEKSRLLSDRFSAERPKGSFSTLEIQRTEQGDSAMYLCASSFGKNTEAFFGQGTRLTVV.

The chain joins TRBV29-1 to TRBJ2-5; D ambiguous. This CDR3 has 14 residues. The germline V gene encodes CDR1 SQVTM and CDR2 ANQGSEA. With 8 bases removed from V and 1 base from J, the gap between germline ends came to 17 bases. CDR3 region: CSLGPGTAQETQYF. Written as DNA, the CDR3 is TGCAGCCTTGGGCCAGGAACTGCCCAAGAGACCCAGTACTTC.

The genes are TRBV27 and TRBJ1-2; D gene unclear. Trimming stripped 2 bases from V and 8 bases from J, with 21 bases between. Germline CDR1 is MNHEY and CDR2 is SMNVEV (reference sequence). CDR3 length equals 16 residues. In nucleotides, the CDR3 is TGTGCCAGCAGTTTAGAGATGGCTACACCTAGGTCGGGCTACACCTTC. Residues: CASSLEMATPRSGYTF.

V and J are TRBV3-1 (or the pseudogene TRBV3-2) and TRBJ1-1; no reliable D call. V lost 4 bases and J lost 6, with 12 bases in between. The germline V gene encodes CDR1 LGHDT and CDR2 YNNKEL (reference sequence). The CDR3 totals 13 residues. The CDR3 region is CASSLRPSSEAFF. The DNA of the CDR3 is TGTGCCAGCAGCCTCAGACCCAGTTCTGAAGCTTTCTTT.

This chain joins TRBV30 and TRBJ1-6; D not resolved. V lost 0 bases to trimming and J lost 8 bases, with 8 bases between them. This CDR3 region has 13 residues. Germline values: CDR1 GTSNPN, CDR2 SVGIG (reference sequence). The CDR3 coding sequence is TGTGCCTGGAGTGTTCGGTTGGATTCACCCCTCCACTTT. It codes for CAWSVRLDSPLHF.

The gene calls are TRBV4-1 and TRBJ1-1; weak D call: TRBD1 (5 bases). The CDR3 runs 14 residues. Trimming pared 6 bases from V and 2 bases from J, leaving 13 bases between. Germline-derived CDR1 and CDR2 are MGHRA and YSYEKL. The DNA of the CDR3 is TGCGCCAGCAGTCAGACAGCCCTTAACACTGAAGCTTTCTTT. Its protein product is CASSQTALNTEAFF.

This clone has a single count. J is TRBJ2-1 and V is TRBV5-4; TRBD1 might be the D (5 bases). The ends were cut back, 0 bases at V and 4 bases at J, with 17 bases in the middle. CDR3 size: 17 residues. In germline, CDR1 is SGHNT, CDR2 YYREEE (reference sequence). The CDR3 DNA sequence: TGTGCCAGCAGCTTGGAATTCCAGGGTACCCCTTACAATGAGCAGTTCTTC. Amino acids: CASSLEFQGTPYNEQFF.

The chain uses TRBV19 and TRBJ1-5; no firm D call. V was pared by 5 bases and J by 3 bases, with 11 bases between. The CDR3 is 14 amino acids. Germline lookup yields CDR1 LNHDA and CDR2 SQIVND (reference sequence). CDR3 nucleotide sequence: TGTGCCAGTAGTGAGGTAGGGAACAATCAGCCCCAGCATTTT. This encodes CASSEVGNNQPQHF.

V gene TRBV28 combines with J gene TRBJ2-7; D remains unclear. CDR1 is MDHEN and CDR2 is SYDVKM in the germline V gene. Deletions cut 1 base from V and 6 bases from J, with 10 bases between. This CDR3 contains 13 residues. The CDR3: CASSLYALREQYF. DNA of the CDR3: TGTGCCAGCAGTTTATATGCCTTGCGCGAGCAGTACTTC.

The chain carries TRBV6-1 and TRBJ1-2; D gene uncertain. The germline gives CDR1 MNHNS, CDR2 SASEGT. This CDR3 spans 13 amino acids. The V end was cut by 3 bases, the J end by 0 bases, with 5 bases between. This CDR3 reads CASSDRTNYGYTF. DNA for the CDR3: TGTGCCAGCAGTGACCGGACTAACTATGGCTACACCTTC.

The genes are TRBV19 and TRBJ2-1; weak D call: TRBD1 (6 bases). Trimming removed 5 bases from V and 5 bases from J, with 16 bases in between. Germline values: CDR1 LNHDA, CDR2 SQIVND (reference sequence). The CDR3 is 15 amino acids. The CDR3 sequence: CASSFRGTENNEQFF. The CDR3 nucleotides read TGTGCCAGTAGTTTCAGGGGAACGGAGAACAATGAGCAGTTCTTC.

The chain employs TRBV5-4 and TRBJ1-6; the D gene is possibly TRBD1 (5 bases). CDR3 size: 19 residues. Germline V gene sequence: CDR1 SGHNT, CDR2 YYREEE (reference sequence). V was shortened by 0 bases and J by 0 bases, with 16 bases between the two germline ends. The CDR3 region is CASSLGGGSGSSYNSPLHF. The CDR3 DNA reads TGTGCCAGCAGCTTGGGTGGAGGGTCAGGGAGCTCCTATAATTCACCCCTCCACTTT. The complete variable domain, with remaining parts taken from reference TRBV5-4 and TRBJ1-6, reads ETGVTQSPTHLIKTRGQQVTLRCSSQSGHNTVSWYQQALGQGPQFIFQYYREEENGRGNFPPRFSGLQFPNYSSELNVNALELDDSALYLCASSLGGGSGSSYNSPLHFGNGTRLTVT.

This chain uses TRBV5-1 with TRBJ2-7; D not certain. In germline, CDR1 is SGHRS, CDR2 YFSETQ. The CDR3 length is 14 residues. Trimming took 4 bases from V and 2 from J, leaving 13 bases between them. The CDR3 region has the DNA TGCGCCAGCAGCCCCGGCGCGTCACCCTACGAGCAGTACTTC. Translating gives CASSPGASPYEQYF. The whole variable domain, remainder taken from reference TRBV5-1 and TRBJ2-7, is KAGVTQTPRYLIKTRGQQVTLSCSPISGHRSVSWYQQTPGQGLQFLFEYFSETQRNKGNFPGRFSGRQFSNSRSEMNVSTLELGDSALYLCASSPGASPYEQYFGPGTRLTVT.

The V gene is TRBV11-2, the J gene TRBJ2-5, with 11 bases identical to TRBD1. The CDR3 is 14 residues long. V lost 3 bases and J lost 5; bases outside the gene matches: 2. Germline V lookup: CDR1 SGHAT, CDR2 FQNNGV. CDR3 in DNA: TGTGCCAGCAGCTTTGGACAGGGGGCGGAGACCCAGTACTTC. It yields the protein CASSFGQGAETQYF.